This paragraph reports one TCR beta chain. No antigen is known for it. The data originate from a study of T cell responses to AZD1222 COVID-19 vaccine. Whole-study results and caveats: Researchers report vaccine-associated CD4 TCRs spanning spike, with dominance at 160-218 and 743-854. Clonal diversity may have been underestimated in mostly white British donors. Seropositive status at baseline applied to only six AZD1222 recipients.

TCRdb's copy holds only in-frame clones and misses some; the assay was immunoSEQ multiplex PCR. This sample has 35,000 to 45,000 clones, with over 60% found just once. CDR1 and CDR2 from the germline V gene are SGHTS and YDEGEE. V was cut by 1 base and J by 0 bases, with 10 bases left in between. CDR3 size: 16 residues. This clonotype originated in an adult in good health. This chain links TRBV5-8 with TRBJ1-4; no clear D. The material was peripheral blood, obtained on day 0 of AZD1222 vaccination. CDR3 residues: CASSLRTGTTNEKLFF. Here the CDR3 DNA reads TGTGCCAGCAGCTTGAGAACGGGAACAACTAATGAAAAACTGTTTTTT.